This T cell receptor beta chain emerged from a study of T cell responses to AZD1222 COVID-19 vaccine. Trimming removed 4 bases from V and 4 bases from J, with 14 bases in between. This CDR3 has 14 residues. Germline V gene sequence: CDR1 SGHDT, CDR2 YYEEEE. This table comes from immunoSEQ multiplex PCR, and its TCRdb copy is limited to in-frame clones, with some not included. The table lists approximately 100,000 clones, nearly 90% of them singletons. Study findings and constraints: Donors were largely white British and mainly female; clonal diversity was possibly underestimated. No day 14 peak samples; only post-peak repertoires were characterized. Reports say nearly half of spike-specific TCRs go after unmutated variant regions.

The table lists this clone with a count of one. Its specificity is not known. The sequences come from peripheral blood, collected on day 0 of MenACWY control vaccination. This sequence joins TRBV5-6 and TRBJ1-2; TRBD1 might be the D (5 bases). The receptor comes from an adult in good health. The CDR3 sequence is CASSPKGRAYGYTF. Written as DNA, the CDR3 is TGTGCCAGCAGCCCGAAGGGACGAGCCTATGGCTACACCTTC.